This T cell receptor (beta chain) appears in the sequencing data of a study of blood T cell repertoires in COVID-19. Overall study: Samples came from the United States, Italy and Spain, spanning acute and convalescent COVID-19. PBMCs, B-cell-depleted T cells, or T cells provided the cDNA or gDNA that made up the material.

Per the original data handling: From reference gene primer amplification, estimates of nucleated cell counts were derived. Generated by immunoSEQ multiplex PCR, the TCRdb table keeps only in-frame clones and is missing some. That table is the source of V, J and clone size, and D and trimming were worked out from the DNA. This table has about 60,000 clones, around 76% appearing once. From germline, CDR1 is PRHDT and CDR2 FYEKMQ (reference sequence). J lost 4 bases, V lost 4 bases, and 9 bases had no gene match. The CDR3 sequence is 16 residues long. Source material: peripheral blood. The chain uses TRBV13 and TRBJ1-1; 10 bases align to TRBD1. This TCR derives from a man aged 45-65 years with active or convalescent COVID-19. Here the CDR3 DNA reads TGTGCCAGCAGCTCTCCCGCGACAGGGGGCCTCACTGAAGCTTTCTTT. Translation gives CASSSPATGGLTEAFF.